Presented here are 7 T cell receptor beta chains from one specimen sequenced in a study of beta chain features in type 1 diabetes. Sequencing targeted expressed TCRB transcripts, as all isolated RNA had been reverse transcribed. Sequenced by immunoSEQ multiplex PCR; TCRdb stores in-frame clones only, minus some. Of 130,000 or so clones in the sample, 7.5% to 9.5% are singletons; the top ten hold around 0.75%. These receptors' antigens are unknown. Study results and limitations: Among patients with Type 1 diabetes, TCRB CDR3s were moderately but significantly shorter in every one of the four CD4+ subsets.

The specimen sequenced was central memory CD4+ T cells from blood. Source of these receptors: a man aged 25-45 years with type 1 diabetes.

The V call is TRBV7-9, the J call TRBJ2-1; no reliable D call. CDR3 size: 14 residues. CDR1 and CDR2 (germline): SEHNR, FQNEAQ (reference sequence). Trimming removed 5 bases from V and 0 bases from J, with 8 bases in between. As DNA, the CDR3 is TGTGCCAGCAGCCCCACGGGCTCCTACAATGAGCAGTTCTTC. This sequence encodes CASSPTGSYNEQFF.

This clone was seen a few times. The chain joins TRBV9 to TRBJ2-7; 10 bases fit TRBD1. The ends lost 7 bases at V and 3 bases at J; junction bases unmatched: 7. The CDR3 contains 14 residues. Germline V gene data show CDR1 as SGDLS and CDR2 as YYNGEE. The CDR3 nucleotides are TGTGCCAGCGCGCTTGGGACAGGGGTCTACGAGCAGTACTTC. Translated: CASALGTGVYEQYF.

This clone was seen a few times. The chain couples TRBV5-4 to TRBJ1-4, with a possible D match to TRBD1 (5 bases). The CDR3 sequence is 15 residues long. Germline V lookup: CDR1 SGHNT, CDR2 YYREEE (reference sequence). Deletions cut 1 base from V and 4 bases from J, with 11 bases between. CDR3 sequence reads: CASSLRGLYNEKLFF. CDR3 nucleotide sequence: TGTGCCAGCAGCTTGAGGGGACTGTATAATGAAAAACTGTTTTTT. The entire variable domain, with the rest obtained from reference TRBV5-4 and TRBJ1-4, is as follows: ETGVTQSPTHLIKTRGQQVTLRCSSQSGHNTVSWYQQALGQGPQFIFQYYREEENGRGNFPPRFSGLQFPNYSSELNVNALELDDSALYLCASSLRGLYNEKLFFGSGTQLSVL.

This clone was recorded a few times. The V call is TRBV30, the J call TRBJ1-6, with D tentatively TRBD1 (6 bases). Trimming shortened V by 2 bases and J by 4 bases, and 9 bases separated the two germline ends. Germline values: CDR1 GTSNPN, CDR2 SVGIG (reference sequence). The CDR3 sequence is 14 residues long. The CDR3 is CAWSQGQYNSPLHF. The DNA of the CDR3 is TGTGCCTGGAGTCAGGGGCAGTATAATTCACCCCTCCACTTT.

The V and J genes are TRBV15 and TRBJ2-5; D perhaps matches TRBD1 (5 bases). V was shortened by 1 base and J by 5 bases, with 14 bases between the two germline ends. This CDR3 is 15 amino acids long. Germline V gene sequence: CDR1 LNHNV, CDR2 YYDKDF (reference sequence). CDR3 amino acids: CATSRGQGVSETQYF. In DNA form, the CDR3 reads TGTGCCACCAGCAGAGGCCAGGGCGTGAGCGAGACCCAGTACTTC.

This clone was observed a few times. The chain employs TRBV9 and TRBJ2-7, with D possibly being TRBD1 (5 bases). The CDR3 is 12 amino acids. Trimming stripped 4 bases from V and 3 bases from J, with 8 bases between. Germline V gene sequence: CDR1 SGDLS, CDR2 YYNGEE. CDR3 nucleotide sequence: TGTGCCAGCAGCTCCCAGGGCTACGAGCAGTACTTC. Protein sequence: CASSSQGYEQYF.

This clone was seen ten or more times. The chain is built from TRBV28 and TRBJ2-5; D is perhaps TRBD2 (5 bases). The CDR3 runs 12 residues. Trimming took off 2 bases at V and 5 bases at J, with 6 bases between the two ends. From germline, CDR1 is MDHEN and CDR2 SYDVKM. The CDR3 DNA is TGTGCCAGCAGTTTAGGGAGTGAGACCCAGTACTTC. It is translated as CASSLGSETQYF.